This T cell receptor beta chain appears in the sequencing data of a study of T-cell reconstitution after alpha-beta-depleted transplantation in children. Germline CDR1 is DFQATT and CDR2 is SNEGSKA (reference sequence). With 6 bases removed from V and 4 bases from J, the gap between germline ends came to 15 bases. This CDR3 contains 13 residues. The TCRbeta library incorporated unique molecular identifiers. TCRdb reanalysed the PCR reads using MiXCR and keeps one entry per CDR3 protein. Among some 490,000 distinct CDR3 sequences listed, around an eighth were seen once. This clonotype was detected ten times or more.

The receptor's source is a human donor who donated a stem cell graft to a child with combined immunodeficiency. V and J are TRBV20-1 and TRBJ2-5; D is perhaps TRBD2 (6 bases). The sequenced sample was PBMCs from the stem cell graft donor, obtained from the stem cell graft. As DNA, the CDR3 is TGCAGTGCCCTCCGGGGGAGCGGAGAGACCCAGTACTTC. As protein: CSALRGSGETQYF.